This T cell receptor beta chain derives from a study of T cells in Graves' hyperthyroidism and ophthalmopathy. The study's findings and limits: Among clonotypes expanded in thyroid above 0.001, most were also found in blood.

RNA transcripts gave rise to amplified TCR beta CDR3 regions. In the first-round RT-PCR of the TCR CDR3, the HTBI primer set was used. TCRdb passed the multiplex PCR reads through MiXCR, listing each CDR3 protein once. The table lists 600,000 to 800,000 distinct CDR3 sequences, around a third of them singletons. Germline V lookup: CDR1 SEHNR, CDR2 FQNEAQ (reference sequence). The CDR3 has 18 amino acids. Losses at the gene ends were 5 bases for V and 0 bases for J; bases not matched to a gene: 10. In the case of this clonotype: The antigen remains undetermined.

The sequence was obtained from a woman aged 35 to 49 with Graves' hyperthyroidism. Sequencing was done on a sample of blood. The rearrangement joins TRBV7-9 to TRBJ2-6, with 7 bases lining up with TRBD1. The CDR3 region is CASSAVPGQSSGANVLTF. Written as DNA, the CDR3 is TGTGCCAGCAGCGCCGTACCGGGACAGAGCTCTGGGGCCAACGTCCTGACTTTC.